The 12 T cell receptor beta chains below all came from one sample that was sequenced in a study of T-cell reconstitution after alpha-beta-depleted transplantation in children. Researchers prepared the TCRbeta library using unique molecular identifiers, the study reports. MiXCR, run by TCRdb on the PCR reads, gives a single entry per CDR3 protein. Of about 250,000 distinct CDR3 sequences in the sample, around 25% were seen once. The sequencing used PBMCs, mostly from graft donor cells, collected 360 days after TCRalphabeta/CD19-depleted stem cell transplant. The receptors derive from a female patient aged 2 to 10 who had a stem cell transplant for congenital amegakaryocytic thrombocytopenia, so the T cells may come from the graft donor.

The chain uses TRBV4-2 and TRBJ2-7, with D unresolved. Germline V gives CDR1 LGHNA, CDR2 YNFKEQ. The CDR3 has 13 amino acids. The germline V and J ends were trimmed by 0 bases and 12 bases, with 15 bases remaining between them. CDR3 sequence: CASSQENIRVLYF. CDR3 coding DNA: TGTGCCAGCAGCCAAGAAAATATCCGGGTTTTGTACTTC.

This clonotype was seen only once. J is TRBJ1-5 and V is TRBV4-2; weak D call: TRBD1 (5 bases). The CDR3 is 14 amino acids. Trimming left V 2 bases short and J 3 bases short, with 8 bases between. In germline, CDR1 is LGHNA, CDR2 YNFKEQ. CDR3 bases: TGTGCCAGCAGCCAAAAGACAGCCAATCAGCCCCAGCATTTT. Protein product: CASSQKTANQPQHF.

Ten or more counts support this clonotype. The V gene is TRBV2, the J gene TRBJ1-5, with D possibly matching TRBD1 (5 bases). V was cut by 6 bases and J by 0 bases, with 21 bases left in between. The CDR3 totals 18 residues. Per the germline V gene, CDR1 is SNHLY and CDR2 is FYNNEI. This CDR3 reads CASRATAGRHYSNQPQHF. DNA of the CDR3: TGTGCCAGCAGAGCGACAGCGGGGAGACACTATAGCAATCAGCCCCAGCATTTT.

The rearrangement joins TRBV6-1 to TRBJ1-3; D gene uncertain. V lost 2 bases to trimming and J lost 13 bases, with 15 bases between them. The length of the CDR3 is 13 residues. The germline gives CDR1 MNHNS, CDR2 SASEGT. DNA of the CDR3: TGTGCCAGCAGTGAAATTAAGGGCCGCCGAATATATTTT. It specifies CASSEIKGRRIYF.

In this sample, this clonotype turned up many times. J is TRBJ2-7 and V is TRBV5-1; 7 nucleotides match TRBD1. V shed 4 bases, J shed 3 bases, and the junction held 7 bases outside the gene matches. CDR3 length: 14 amino acids. Germline V gene data show CDR1 as SGHRS and CDR2 as YFSETQ. CDR3 sequence: CASSQRGTDYEQYF. The DNA of the CDR3 is TGCGCCAGCAGCCAAAGAGGGACAGACTACGAGCAGTACTTC.

This clonotype came up a few times. V gene TRBV12-3 or TRBV12-4 combines with J gene TRBJ2-6; perhaps TRBD1 as D (6 bases). This CDR3 spans 18 amino acids. With 2 bases removed from V and 3 bases from J, the gap between germline ends came to 17 bases. The CDR3 DNA reads as TGTGCCAGCAGTTTAAGTTTTCAGGGGTTTGGTGGGGCCAACGTCCTGACTTTC. This translates into CASSLSFQGFGGANVLTF.

The chain combines TRBV7-9 with TRBJ1-1; weak D call: TRBD1 (6 bases). Germline CDR1 SEHNR, CDR2 FQNEAQ (reference sequence). CDR3 length: 12 residues. V lost 7 bases and J 11 bases, leaving 17 bases between the germline ends. In DNA form, the CDR3 reads TGTGCCAGCAACGCACCAGGGGCCCCGGCTTTCTTT. This codes for CASNAPGAPAFF. Complete variable domain (other parts from reference TRBV7-9 and TRBJ1-1): DTGVSQNPRHKITKRGQNVTFRCDPISEHNRLYWYRQTLGQGPEFLTYFQNEAQLEKSRLLSDRFSAERPKGSFSTLEIQRTEQGDSAMYLCASNAPGAPAFFGQGTRLTVV.

This clonotype was seen more than once but under ten times. The rearrangement links TRBV4-1 to TRBJ2-1; maybe TRBD2 (5 bases). Trimming cost V 0 bases and J 0 bases, with 27 bases left between them. The CDR3 sequence is 22 residues long. Germline assignment: CDR1 MGHRA and CDR2 YSYEKL. CDR3 coding DNA: TGCGCCAGCAGCCAAGATTTTAGGTATGTTTCTTCGGGGAAGAGCTCCTACAATGAGCAGTTCTTC. It encodes CASSQDFRYVSSGKSSYNEQFF.

This clonotype was seen a single time. The chain links TRBV6-5 to TRBJ2-7, with D perhaps given as TRBD1 or TRBD2 (5 bases each). The CDR3 extends over 14 amino acids. V dropped 2 bases and J dropped 4 bases, with 12 bases sitting between them. The germline gives CDR1 MNHEY, CDR2 SVGAGI. DNA of the CDR3: TGTGCCAGCAGTTACCGGGACGGCAGATACGAGCAGTACTTC. Its translation: CASSYRDGRYEQYF.

Many counts were recorded for this clonotype. The V gene is TRBV12-3 or TRBV12-4, the J gene TRBJ1-5, with a possible D match to TRBD1 (6 bases). The CDR3 is 14 residues long. The V end lost 6 bases, the J end lost 3 bases, and 12 bases lay between the germline ends. Here the CDR3 reads CASRLQGINQPQHF. The CDR3 DNA sequence: TGTGCCAGCAGACTACAGGGAATCAATCAGCCCCAGCATTTT.

This clonotype has a handful of counts. This chain links TRBV12-3 or TRBV12-4 with TRBJ2-5, with D uncertain. The length of the CDR3 is 12 residues. V shed 3 bases and J shed 5 bases, with 7 bases lying between them. The CDR3 is CASSFLMETQYF. The CDR3 DNA follows: TGTGCCAGCAGTTTTCTAATGGAGACCCAGTACTTC.

This chain joins TRBV12-3 or TRBV12-4 and TRBJ2-7; D possibly corresponds to TRBD1 (5 bases). The CDR3 extends over 17 amino acids. The ends were cut back, 2 bases at V and 7 bases at J, with 24 bases in the middle. CDR3 DNA: TGTGCCAGCAGTTTATTTCTCGGACAACCTCCAGGATGGGAGCAGTACTTC. This sequence encodes CASSLFLGQPPGWEQYF.